The T cell receptor (beta chain) described here comes from a study of blood T cell repertoires in COVID-19. Study-wide background: Samples came from the United States, Italy and Spain, spanning acute and convalescent COVID-19. The analysed material was cDNA or gDNA that came from T cells, B-cell-depleted T cells, or PBMCs.

In the study's own analysis: By means of reference gene primer amplification, nucleated cell counts were estimated. The protocol was immunoSEQ multiplex PCR, while the TCRdb copy is restricted to in-frame clones and leaves out a portion. V and J calls and clone size are as listed in that table; D and trimming were resolved from the DNA. The sample includes some 110,000 clones, approximately 85% seen only once; the top ten take approximately 3.5%. While infection was still active, Seattle patients were enrolled and then followed longitudinally. With 4 bases clipped from V and 3 bases from J, the junction kept 2 bases outside the gene matches. CDR1 is MDHEN and CDR2 is SYDVKM in the germline V gene. The CDR3 runs to 13 residues.

Sequenced sample: peripheral blood. The rearrangement joins TRBV28 to TRBJ2-7, with 8 nucleotides matching TRBD2. This TCR came from a woman older than 75 with COVID-19, enrolled during active disease. In nucleotides, the CDR3 is TGTGCCAGCAGTTCAACTAGCGGCTACGAGCAGTACTTC. Amino acid sequence: CASSSTSGYEQYF. Full variable domain (rest looked up from reference TRBV28 and TRBJ2-7): DVKVTQSSRYLVKRTGEKVFLECVQDMDHENMFWYRQDPGLGLRLIYFSYDVKMKEKGDIPEGYSVSREKKERFSLILESASTNQTSMYLCASSSTSGYEQYFGPGTRLTVT.